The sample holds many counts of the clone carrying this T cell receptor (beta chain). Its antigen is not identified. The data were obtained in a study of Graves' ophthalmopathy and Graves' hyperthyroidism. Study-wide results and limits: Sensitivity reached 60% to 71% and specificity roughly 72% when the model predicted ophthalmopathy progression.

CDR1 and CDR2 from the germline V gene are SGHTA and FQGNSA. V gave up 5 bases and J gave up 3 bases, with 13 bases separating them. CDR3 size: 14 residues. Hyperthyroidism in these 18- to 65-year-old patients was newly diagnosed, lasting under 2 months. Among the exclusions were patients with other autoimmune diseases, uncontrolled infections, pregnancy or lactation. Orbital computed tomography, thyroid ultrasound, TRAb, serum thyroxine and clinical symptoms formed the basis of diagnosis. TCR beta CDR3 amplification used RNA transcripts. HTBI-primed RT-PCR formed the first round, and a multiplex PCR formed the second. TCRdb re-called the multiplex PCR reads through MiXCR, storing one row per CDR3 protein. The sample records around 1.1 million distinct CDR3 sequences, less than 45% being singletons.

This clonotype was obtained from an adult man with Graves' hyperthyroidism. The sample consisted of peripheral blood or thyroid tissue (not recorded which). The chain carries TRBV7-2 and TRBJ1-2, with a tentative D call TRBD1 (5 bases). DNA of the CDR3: TGTGCCAGCAGCACCCAGACAGACCACTATGGCTACACCTTC. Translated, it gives CASSTQTDHYGYTF.